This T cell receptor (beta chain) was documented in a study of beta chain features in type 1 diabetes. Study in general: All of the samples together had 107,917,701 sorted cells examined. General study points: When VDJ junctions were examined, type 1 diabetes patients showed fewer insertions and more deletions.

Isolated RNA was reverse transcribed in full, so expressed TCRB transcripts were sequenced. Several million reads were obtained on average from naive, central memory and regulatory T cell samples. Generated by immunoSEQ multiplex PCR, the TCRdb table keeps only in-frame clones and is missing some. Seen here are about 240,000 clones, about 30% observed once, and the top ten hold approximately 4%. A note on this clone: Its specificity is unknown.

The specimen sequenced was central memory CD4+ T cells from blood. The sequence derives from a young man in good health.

This CDR3 reads CASAYGGGTQYF. As DNA, the CDR3 is TGTGCCAGCGCCTACGGAGGAGGGACCCAGTACTTC. V is TRBV27 and J is TRBJ2-5, with D maybe TRBD2 (5 bases). The V gene lost 8 bases and the J gene lost 7 bases, with 14 bases spanning the gap. Per germline, CDR1 MNHEY and CDR2 SMNVEV (reference sequence). The length of the CDR3 is 12 residues.